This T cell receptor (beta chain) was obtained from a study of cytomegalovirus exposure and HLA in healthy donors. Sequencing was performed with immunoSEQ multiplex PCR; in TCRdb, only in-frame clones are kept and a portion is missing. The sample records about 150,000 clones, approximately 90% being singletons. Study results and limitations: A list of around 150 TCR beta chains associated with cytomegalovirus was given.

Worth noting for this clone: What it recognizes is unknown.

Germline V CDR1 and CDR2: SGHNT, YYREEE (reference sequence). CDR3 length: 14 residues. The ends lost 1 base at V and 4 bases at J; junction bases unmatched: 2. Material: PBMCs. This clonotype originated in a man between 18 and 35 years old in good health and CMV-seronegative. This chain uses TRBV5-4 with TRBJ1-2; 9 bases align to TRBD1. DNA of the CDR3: TGTGCCAGCAGCTTGAGGGACAGGGTCTATGGCTACACCTTC. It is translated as CASSLRDRVYGYTF.